A selection of T cell receptor beta chains follows, all from one sample in a study of shared clonotypes between healthy human individuals. Assay: immunoSEQ multiplex PCR; the TCRdb copy retains only in-frame clones and omits some. The sample consists of 2 million to 2.5 million clones, 85% to 95% of them appearing once. Sequencing was done on a sample of naive CD4+ T cells from PBMCs. The receptors shown here come from a man aged 18 to 35 in good health. Some clones in this sample may be carry-over from other donors' samples. CDR3s include the opening cysteine and the closing phenylalanine or tryptophan. The order of the fields is V gene, J gene, D gene, clone size, CDR3 protein, CDR3 DNA. D genes are given only for firm matches. Size tells how often a clone was seen (once, few, many) or the class of an expanded clone, and some rows leave it out.

TRBV18	TRBJ1-1	-	-	CASSQGMRDTEAFF	TGTGCCAGCTCCCAAGGGATGCGGGACACTGAAGCTTTCTTT
TRBV28	TRBJ2-7	-	-	CASSFSDGSYEQYF	TGTGCCAGCAGTTTTTCGGATGGATCCTACGAGCAGTACTTC
TRBV5-1	TRBJ2-1	TRBD2	-	CASSLGLAGGLDNEQFF	TGCGCCAGCAGCCTCGGACTAGCGGGAGGGTTAGACAATGAGCAGTTCTTC
TRBV7-8	TRBJ2-2	-	-	CASSLVARTNTGELFF	TGTGCCAGCAGCTTAGTCGCTAGAACGAACACCGGGGAGCTGTTTTTT
TRBV11-3	TRBJ2-7	-	-	CASSLLQVRHEQYF	TGTGCCAGCAGCTTATTGCAGGTTCGCCACGAGCAGTACTTC
TRBV20-1	TRBJ2-7	-	once	CSASRQGEQYF	TGCAGTGCTTCTCGCCAGGGCGAGCAGTACTTC
TRBV7-9	TRBJ2-1	TRBD2	-	CASSLVFSGGYSYNEQFF	TGTGCCAGCAGCTTAGTCTTCTCGGGAGGATACTCCTACAATGAGCAGTTCTTC
TRBV7-9	TRBJ2-7	-	-	CASSGGTENFYEQYF	TGTGCCAGCAGCGGTGGGACGGAAAATTTCTACGAGCAGTACTTC
TRBV18	TRBJ2-2	TRBD2	-	CASSPPGLAGGTGELFF	TGTGCCAGCTCACCACCCGGACTAGCGGGAGGTACCGGGGAGCTGTTTTTT
TRBV6-5	TRBJ2-1	TRBD2	-	CASSSRLADSYNEQFF	TGTGCCAGCAGTTCGCGACTAGCGGATTCCTACAATGAGCAGTTCTTC
TRBV18	TRBJ2-3	-	-	CASSPQGPSDTQYF	TGTGCCAGCTCACCACAGGGTCCCTCAGATACGCAGTATTTT
TRBV14	TRBJ1-4	-	few	CASTTQRSEEAPLEGRTNEKLFF	TGTGCCAGCACCACCCAAAGGTCCGAGGAGGCTCCACTCGAGGGGAGGACTAATGAAAAACTGTTTTTT
TRBV7-9	TRBJ2-3	TRBD1	-	CASSQDRVATDTQYF	TGTGCCAGCAGCCAAGACAGGGTGGCGACAGATACGCAGTATTTT
TRBV9	TRBJ1-2	-	-	CASSPSGSEGGYTF	TGTGCCAGCAGCCCTAGTGGGTCTGAGGGTGGCTACACCTTC
TRBV6-1	TRBJ1-1	-	-	CASSNKGVSTEAFF	TGTGCCAGCAGTAACAAGGGCGTCAGCACTGAAGCTTTCTTT
TRBV5-1	TRBJ2-5	-	-	CASSADRETQYF	TGCGCCAGCAGCGCAGATCGGGAGACCCAGTACTTC
TRBV25-1	TRBJ2-3	-	-	CASSDFRGTDTQYF	TGTGCCAGCAGTGATTTTCGGGGCACAGATACGCAGTATTTT
TRBV27	TRBJ1-2	-	-	CASSLVRATSGYTF	TGTGCCAGCAGTTTAGTCAGGGCGACGTCTGGCTACACCTTC
TRBV28	TRBJ2-5	TRBD2	-	CASSFILGGSPQETQYF	TGTGCCAGCAGTTTTATACTGGGCGGGAGCCCCCAAGAGACCCAGTACTTC
TRBV6-5	TRBJ2-2	TRBD1	-	CASGQGALTGELFF	TGTGCCAGCGGACAGGGGGCCCTCACCGGGGAGCTGTTTTTT
TRBV28	TRBJ2-6	-	-	CATLQGPYRSGANVLTF	TGTGCCACTCTCCAGGGGCCCTACCGCTCTGGGGCCAACGTCCTGACTTTC
TRBV5-1	TRBJ2-1	-	-	CASRAGTLQFF	TGCGCCAGCAGGGCCGGGACCTTGCAGTTCTTC
TRBV6-1	TRBJ2-1	-	-	CASSEFSAEIYNEQFF	TGTGCCAGCAGTGAATTTTCTGCGGAAATCTACAATGAGCAGTTCTTC
TRBV30	TRBJ2-2	-	-	CAWRGTANTGELFF	TGTGCCTGGAGGGGTACAGCGAACACCGGGGAGCTGTTTTTT
TRBV6-1	TRBJ2-1	-	-	CASTVGNSYNEQFF	TGTGCCAGCACTGTAGGGAACTCCTACAATGAGCAGTTCTTC